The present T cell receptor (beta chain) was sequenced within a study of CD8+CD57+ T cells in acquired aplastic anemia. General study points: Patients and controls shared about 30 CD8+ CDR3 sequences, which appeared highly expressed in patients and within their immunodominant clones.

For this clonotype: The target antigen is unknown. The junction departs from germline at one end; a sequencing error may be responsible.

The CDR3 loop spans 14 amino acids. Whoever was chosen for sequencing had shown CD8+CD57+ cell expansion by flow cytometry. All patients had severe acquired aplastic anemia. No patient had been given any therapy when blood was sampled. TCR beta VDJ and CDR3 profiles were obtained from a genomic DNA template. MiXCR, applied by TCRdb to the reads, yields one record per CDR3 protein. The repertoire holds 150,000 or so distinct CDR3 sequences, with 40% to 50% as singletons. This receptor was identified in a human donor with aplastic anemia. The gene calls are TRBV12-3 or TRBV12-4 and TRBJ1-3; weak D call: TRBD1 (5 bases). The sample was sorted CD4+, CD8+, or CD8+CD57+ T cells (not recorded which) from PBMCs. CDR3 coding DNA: TGTGCCAGCAACGGGGGAGGGGTAGGAAACGCCATATATTTT. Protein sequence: CASNGGGVGNAIYF.